The 28 T cell receptor beta chains below were found in one sample sequenced in a study of cytomegalovirus exposure and HLA in healthy donors. The PCR employed 60 Vbeta primers together with 13 Jbeta primers. The protocol was immunoSEQ multiplex PCR, while the TCRdb copy is restricted to in-frame clones and leaves out a portion. Altogether 150,000 to 200,000 clones are present, around 80% being singletons, with the ten largest covering approximately 0.99%. Sequenced material: PBMCs. These receptors originate from a woman in her thirties or forties in good health and CMV-seronegative.

The V and J genes are TRBV7-2 and TRBJ2-1; 9 nucleotides align to TRBD1. The J segment lost 4 bases and the V segment lost 2 bases, leaving 3 bases of the junction unmatched. Germline CDR1 SGHTA, CDR2 FQGNSA. The CDR3 is made up of 15 amino acids. The CDR3 loop is CASSLTGGEYNEQFF. The CDR3 coding sequence is TGTGCCAGCAGCTTAACAGGGGGCGAGTACAATGAGCAGTTCTTC.

The chain employs TRBV5-1 and TRBJ1-1, with D possibly being TRBD1 (6 bases). The V gene's germline CDR1 is SGHRS and CDR2 YFSETQ. Trimming pared 3 bases from V and 5 bases from J, leaving 11 bases between. CDR3 size: 13 residues. The CDR3 DNA follows: TGCGCCAGCAGCTCCGGGGGGCTTACTGAAGCTTTCTTT. Protein: CASSSGGLTEAFF.

V usage is TRBV11-2 and J usage is TRBJ1-1, with D possibly being TRBD1 (6 bases). V shed 2 bases and J shed 1 base, with 11 bases lying between them. The CDR3 extends over 15 amino acids. The germline V gene encodes CDR1 SGHAT and CDR2 FQNNGV. CDR3 in DNA: TGTGCCAGCAGCTTAATAGGACAGTCGAACACTGAAGCTTTCTTT. This encodes CASSLIGQSNTEAFF.

This chain links TRBV7-2 with TRBJ1-1, with 7 bases identical to TRBD1. The CDR3 contains 14 residues. J gave up 5 bases and V 4 bases, and 7 bases lay outside the gene matches. Germline V gives CDR1 SGHTA, CDR2 FQGNSA. CDR3 sequence reads: CASSSPQGGTEAFF. The CDR3 nucleotides read TGTGCCAGCAGCTCACCGCAGGGGGGTACTGAAGCTTTCTTT.

The V gene is TRBV7-3, the J gene TRBJ2-5, with D possibly TRBD1 on 5 matching bases. Trimming took 5 bases from V and 5 from J, leaving 12 bases between them. The germline CDR1 and CDR2 sequences are SGHTA and FQGTGA. The length of the CDR3 is 13 residues. As DNA, the CDR3 is TGTGCCAGCAGCCAGACAGCGCTGGAGACCCAGTACTTC. It codes for CASSQTALETQYF.

This chain joins TRBV6-5 and TRBJ1-1; D gene ambiguous. The CDR3 length is 14 residues. Trimming cost V 6 bases and J 0 bases, with 11 bases left between them. In germline, CDR1 is MNHEY, CDR2 SVGAGI. CDR3 nucleotides: TGTGCCAGCAGGACGGACGGGATGAACACTGAAGCTTTCTTT. Its protein product is CASRTDGMNTEAFF.

This rearrangement joins TRBV2 to TRBJ2-3, with D possibly being TRBD2 (6 bases). In germline, CDR1 is SNHLY, CDR2 FYNNEI. The CDR3 sequence is 14 residues long. V dropped 8 bases and J dropped 2 bases, with 14 bases sitting between them. The CDR3: CASLSAGSTDTQYF. The CDR3 DNA is TGTGCCAGCTTATCGGCGGGGTCCACAGATACGCAGTATTTT.

This chain links TRBV5-1 with TRBJ2-3; 15 nucleotides align to TRBD2. The CDR3 covers 19 residues. Trimming took 2 bases from V and 5 from J; bases not matched to a gene: 12. CDR1 is SGHRS, CDR2 YFSETQ, per germline. In DNA, the CDR3 is TGCGCCAGCAGCTTTGGCCTCGGACTAGCGGGAGGGTTGCGAGATACGCAGTATTTT. It codes for CASSFGLGLAGGLRDTQYF. The entire variable domain, with the rest obtained from reference TRBV5-1 and TRBJ2-3, is as follows: KAGVTQTPRYLIKTRGQQVTLSCSPISGHRSVSWYQQTPGQGLQFLFEYFSETQRNKGNFPGRFSGRQFSNSRSEMNVSTLELGDSALYLCASSFGLGLAGGLRDTQYFGPGTRLTVL.

This rearrangement joins TRBV7-2 to TRBJ1-2; D unresolved. V gave up 2 bases and J gave up 5 bases, with 18 bases separating them. The CDR3 totals 16 residues. Germline V lookup: CDR1 SGHTA, CDR2 FQGNSA. CDR3 DNA: TGTGCCAGCAGCTTAAGTGTCGTCGCCACATCATATGGCTACACCTTC. Translation gives CASSLSVVATSYGYTF.

This clone has more than one count but fewer than ten. The chain recombines TRBV30 with TRBJ2-7; 8 bases are a match to TRBD1. V trimming: 0 bases; J trimming: 7 bases; junction bases outside the gene matches: 5. Germline V CDR1 and CDR2: GTSNPN, SVGIG (reference sequence). The CDR3 length is 13 residues. CDR3 DNA sequence: TGTGCCTGGAGTGTCACAGGGGGACAAGAGCAGTACGTC. It translates to CAWSVTGGQEQYV.

J is TRBJ1-2 and V is TRBV6-5, with D unresolved. Trimming cost V 0 bases and J 7 bases, with 9 bases left between them. CDR1 and CDR2 from the germline V gene are MNHEY and SVGAGI. The CDR3 is 13 amino acids. Here the CDR3 DNA reads TGTGCCAGCAGTTACTCAATCGGGAGTGGCTACACCTTC. It codes for CASSYSIGSGYTF.

The gene calls are TRBV5-8 and TRBJ2-7, with TRBD2 matching 15 bases. This CDR3 contains 18 residues. The V gene end was trimmed by 0 bases and the J gene end by 2 bases; junction bases not matched to a gene: 6. The V gene's germline CDR1 is SGHTS and CDR2 YDEGEE. This CDR3 reads CASSLGGLAGGPAYEQYV. The CDR3 nucleotides read TGTGCCAGCAGCTTGGGAGGACTAGCGGGAGGGCCGGCCTACGAGCAGTACGTC.

The chain combines TRBV4-3 with TRBJ1-1, with TRBD1 as a possible D gene (5 bases). This CDR3 is 16 amino acids long. Looked up from germline, CDR1 is LGHNA and CDR2 is YSLEER. V was shortened by 0 bases and J by 1 base, with 12 bases between the two germline ends. The CDR3 DNA follows: TGCGCCAGCAGCCAAGATATATGGGGCGAGAACACTGAAGCTTTCTTT. This sequence encodes CASSQDIWGENTEAFF.

In its sample, this clone was seen a few times. V usage is TRBV19 and J usage is TRBJ1-2, with TRBD1 matching over 9 bases. The CDR3 runs to 15 residues. In germline, CDR1 is LNHDA, CDR2 SQIVND (reference sequence). V shed 4 bases, J shed 6 bases, and the junction held 9 bases outside the gene matches. The CDR3 sequence: CASSKGDRVLDGYTF. For the CDR3, the DNA is TGTGCCAGTAGTAAGGGGGACAGGGTTCTAGATGGCTACACCTTC.

CDR3 amino acids: CASSATVGGYNEQFF. CDR3 DNA: TGTGCCAGCAGCGCTACGGTGGGGGGCTACAATGAGCAGTTCTTC. This chain connects TRBV9 to TRBJ2-1; weak D call: TRBD2 (6 bases). V was cut by 3 bases and J by 3 bases, with 13 bases left in between. Germline-derived CDR1 and CDR2 are SGDLS and YYNGEE. The CDR3 spans 15 residues.

This rearrangement joins TRBV5-1 to TRBJ1-3, with 7 nucleotides matching TRBD1. After removal of 0 bases from V and 6 bases from J, the junction contained 6 bases not matched to a gene. The CDR3 sequence is 15 residues long. CDR1 and CDR2 (germline): SGHRS, YFSETQ. The CDR3 sequence is CASSLEGTVLNTIYF. CDR3 coding DNA: TGCGCCAGCAGCTTGGAGGGGACAGTTTTAAACACCATATATTTT.

The chain combines TRBV6-5 with TRBJ1-5, with a tentative D call TRBD1 (6 bases). Trimming took 6 bases from V and 4 from J, leaving 16 bases between them. The CDR3 is 15 residues long. In germline, CDR1 is MNHEY, CDR2 SVGAGI. As DNA, the CDR3 is TGTGCCAGCAGGGACAGATTCGCAACTAATCAGCCCCAGCATTTT. Translated, it gives CASRDRFATNQPQHF.

The chain employs TRBV30 and TRBJ1-1; D uncertain. Germline V gives CDR1 GTSNPN, CDR2 SVGIG (reference sequence). Trimming took 2 bases from V and 0 from J, leaving 4 bases between them. CDR3 length equals 12 residues. CDR3 nucleotide sequence: TGTGCCTGGAGTCGGGTGAACACTGAAGCTTTCTTT. Protein: CAWSRVNTEAFF.

This rearrangement joins TRBV7-2 to TRBJ2-1; D ambiguous. This CDR3 is built from 16 residues. Deletions cut 5 bases from V and 0 bases from J, with 14 bases between. Per the germline V gene, CDR1 is SGHTA and CDR2 is FQGNSA. This chain's CDR3 is CASSPRSLSSYNEQFF. The CDR3 nucleotides are TGTGCCAGCAGCCCTAGGTCCTTGAGCTCCTACAATGAGCAGTTCTTC.

The V and J genes are TRBV30 and TRBJ1-6; a weak D match, TRBD1 (6 bases). V was clipped by 4 bases and J by 10 bases, with 11 bases between them. Germline V lookup: CDR1 GTSNPN, CDR2 SVGIG (reference sequence). CDR3 size: 12 residues. CDR3 nucleotide sequence: TGTGCCTGGAACAGGGAAGGATCACCCCTCCACTTT. It translates to CAWNREGSPLHF.

This clone was counted only a few times. CDR3: CASSLGENTEAFF. CDR3 DNA sequence: TGTGCCAGCAGTTTAGGAGAGAACACTGAAGCTTTCTTT. V usage is TRBV27 and J usage is TRBJ1-1; D unresolved. The CDR3 length is 13 residues. Germline V gives CDR1 MNHEY, CDR2 SMNVEV (reference sequence). The V and J ends lost 2 bases and 1 base respectively, with 5 bases between them.

As concerns this clone: One end of the junction is discordant with germline, which a read error may explain. CDR3 residues: CSSTKGTSGIIGELFF. CDR3 nucleotides: TGTTCCAGCACCAAGGGAACTAGCGGGATCATCGGGGAGCTGTTTTTT. The chain uses TRBV7-9 and TRBJ2-2; 10 bases align to TRBD2. There are 16 residues in the CDR3. Germline V gene sequence: CDR1 SEHNR, CDR2 FQNEAQ (reference sequence).

The chain combines TRBV27 with TRBJ1-2; 7 bases line up with TRBD1. Germline CDR1 MNHEY, CDR2 SMNVEV (reference sequence). Trimming at V came to 7 bases and at J to 4 bases, leaving 18 bases not matched to a gene. The CDR3 runs 17 residues. The CDR3 sequence is CASTSYLTDRDRYGYTF. DNA of the CDR3: TGTGCCAGCACCTCATACCTAACCGACAGGGACCGCTATGGCTACACCTTC.

J is TRBJ1-3 and V is TRBV2; D remains ambiguous. CDR1 and CDR2 from the germline V gene are SNHLY and FYNNEI. CDR3 length equals 14 residues. V was clipped by 4 bases and J by 8 bases, with 15 bases between them. CDR3 protein: CASSVLARRDTIYF. CDR3 sequence (DNA): TGTGCCAGCAGTGTTTTGGCCCGTCGGGACACCATATATTTT.

The chain is built from TRBV7-6 and TRBJ2-5, with 12 bases matching TRBD1. There are 16 residues in the CDR3. After removal of 1 base from V and 5 bases from J, the junction contained 5 bases not matched to a gene. Germline loops: CDR1 SGHVS, CDR2 FNYEAQ. The CDR3 region is CASSLGGTGGVETQYF. Written as DNA, the CDR3 is TGTGCCAGCAGCTTAGGGGGGACAGGGGGCGTTGAGACCCAGTACTTC.

The chain carries TRBV6-1 and TRBJ2-5, with 7 bases fitting TRBD1. Germline CDR1 MNHNS, CDR2 SASEGT. The CDR3 is 13 amino acids. J gave up 2 bases and V 9 bases, and 6 bases lay outside the gene matches. The DNA of the CDR3 is TGTGCCAGTTGCATGGACAGGCAAGAGACCCAGTACTTC. Translation: CASCMDRQETQYF.

This clone came up once. The chain combines TRBV10-3 with TRBJ1-2, with D unresolved. CDR3 size: 15 residues. Germline V gives CDR1 ENHRY, CDR2 SYGVKD. Trimming took off 0 bases at V and 0 bases at J, with 8 bases between the two ends. The CDR3 sequence: CAISESFGANYGYTF. The CDR3 bases are TGTGCCATCAGTGAGTCATTCGGGGCTAACTATGGCTACACCTTC.

The rearrangement joins TRBV4-1 to TRBJ2-1; D uncertain. CDR3 length: 13 amino acids. Germline CDR1 MGHRA, CDR2 YSYEKL. V was clipped by 0 bases and J by 7 bases, with 7 bases between them. The CDR3 bases are TGCGCCAGCAGCCAAGATCCGGGTAATGAGCAGTTCTTC. Residues: CASSQDPGNEQFF.